These 10 T cell receptor beta chains originate from one sample sequenced in a study of beta chain features in type 1 diabetes (dated by TCRdb to 2016 to 2018). Library method: the immunoSEQ multiplex PCR assay. The entire amount of isolated RNA was reverse transcribed using the High Capacity cDNA Reverse Transcription Kit, so the sequenced TCRB transcripts were expressed ones. TCRdb re-hosts the immuneACCESS table, in-frame sequences only. Its copies lack some clones; in the studies checked, an unresolved V gene accounts for under half of them, and the cause for the rest is not known. The sample records some 150,000 clones, around a tenth of which are singletons. The ten biggest clones cover roughly 0.7% of the sample. The specimen was central memory CD4+ T cells from blood. These receptors originate from a man in his late teens or twenties in good health.

This clone was detected a few times. The V call is TRBV9, the J call TRBJ2-5; 9 bases align to TRBD1. This CDR3 has 16 residues. The germline CDR1 and CDR2 sequences are SGDLS and YYNGEE. V gave up 3 bases and J gave up 4 bases; unmatched junction bases: 10. This chain's CDR3 is CASSDRTGVGLETQYF. CDR3 sequence (DNA): TGTGCCAGCAGCGACCGGACAGGGGTTGGCCTAGAGACCCAGTACTTC.

For the CDR3, the DNA is TGTGCCAGAAACCACTATCACCGGGACAGGGAGAACACCGGGGAGCTGTTTTTT. As protein: CARNHYHRDRENTGELFF. The gene calls are TRBV27 and TRBJ2-2; 9 bases line up with TRBD1. V was pared by 9 bases and J by 1 base, with 15 bases of the junction left unmatched. The CDR3 has 18 residues. Germline assignment: CDR1 MNHEY and CDR2 SMNVEV (reference sequence).

In DNA form, the CDR3 reads TGTGCCTGGAGTGCGAGGACAGGGGACTCACCCCTCCACTTT. Amino acids: CAWSARTGDSPLHF. The V gene is TRBV30, the J gene TRBJ1-6, with TRBD1 identical over 9 bases. V lost 1 base, J lost 10 bases, and 5 bases stayed unmatched. CDR3 length: 14 residues. Germline CDR1 reads GTSNPN; CDR2 reads SVGIG (reference sequence).

This clone turned up a few times. The chain has TRBV29-1 and TRBJ2-7, with D perhaps TRBD2 (6 bases). CDR1 and CDR2 from the germline V gene are SQVTM and ANQGSEA. Deletions cut 1 base from V and 7 bases from J, with 14 bases between. The CDR3 has 13 amino acids. The CDR3 DNA reads TGCAGCGTTGAAGGCGACGGGGGTTTGGAGCAGTACTTC. Protein: CSVEGDGGLEQYF.

This clone was counted a few times. The chain uses TRBV19 and TRBJ1-6; 8 bases agree with TRBD1. Trimming at V came to 5 bases and at J to 9 bases, leaving 6 bases not matched to a gene. This CDR3 is 14 amino acids long. Germline CDR1 reads LNHDA; CDR2 reads SQIVND (reference sequence). Here the CDR3 DNA reads TGTGCCAGTAGTGGGCAGGGGGCAATTTCACCCCTCCACTTT. The encoded protein is CASSGQGAISPLHF.

This clone has just a few counts. V is TRBV11-2 and J is TRBJ2-5, with 7 nucleotides matching TRBD2. V gave up 0 bases and J gave up 0 bases; unmatched junction bases: 10. CDR1 is SGHAT and CDR2 is FQNNGV in the germline V gene. This CDR3 has 18 residues. The CDR3 loop is CASSLDGDGRGYQETQYF. CDR3 nucleotide sequence: TGTGCCAGCAGCTTAGATGGTGACGGGCGGGGGTACCAAGAGACCCAGTACTTC.

A word on this clone: The junction departs from germline at one end; a sequencing error may be responsible. V is TRBV4-1 and J is TRBJ1-2, with D tentatively TRBD1 (6 bases). The germline V gene encodes CDR1 MGHRA and CDR2 YSYEKL. The CDR3 covers 15 residues. The CDR3 loop is CASSQVGAGVDGYTF. CDR3 DNA sequence: TGCGCCAGCAGTCAAGTCGGCGCAGGGGTAGACGGCTACACCTTC.

The sample holds a few counts of this clone. The J gene is TRBJ2-5, the V gene TRBV6-1, with D perhaps matching TRBD1 (6 bases). Between the trimmed V and J ends, which lost 6 bases and 1 base, there was a span of 12 bases. Germline CDR1 reads MNHNS; CDR2 reads SASEGT. This CDR3 spans 14 amino acids. The CDR3 DNA is TGTGCCAGCAGCTCGGGACAAGCCCAAGAGACCCAGTACTTC. This sequence encodes CASSSGQAQETQYF.

This sequence joins TRBV6-5 and TRBJ1-5; the D is unclear. The germline V and J ends were trimmed by 6 bases and 2 bases, with 14 bases remaining between them. The CDR3 covers 15 residues. The germline V gene has CDR1 MNHEY and CDR2 SVGAGI. CDR3 loop: CASRTGIQGNQPQHF. The CDR3 coding sequence is TGTGCCAGCAGAACCGGGATCCAAGGCAATCAGCCCCAGCATTTT.

The V gene is TRBV5-6, the J gene TRBJ2-5, with unresolved D. This CDR3 is 13 amino acids long. Trimming shortened V by 2 bases and J by 5 bases, and 10 bases separated the two germline ends. Germline CDR1 SGHDT, CDR2 YYEEEE. The CDR3 spells CASSFDLEETQYF. For the CDR3, the DNA is TGTGCCAGCAGCTTCGATCTAGAGGAGACCCAGTACTTC.